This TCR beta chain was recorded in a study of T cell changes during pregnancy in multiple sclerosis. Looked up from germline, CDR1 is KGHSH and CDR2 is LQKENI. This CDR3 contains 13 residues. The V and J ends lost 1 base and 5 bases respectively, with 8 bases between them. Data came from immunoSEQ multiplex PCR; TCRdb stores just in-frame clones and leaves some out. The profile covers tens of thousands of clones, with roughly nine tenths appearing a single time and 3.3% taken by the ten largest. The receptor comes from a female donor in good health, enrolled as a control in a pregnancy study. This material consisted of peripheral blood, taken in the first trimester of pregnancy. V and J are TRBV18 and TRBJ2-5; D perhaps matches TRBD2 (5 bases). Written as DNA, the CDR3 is TGTGCCAGCTCACCACAGGGCGGGGAGACCCAGTACTTC. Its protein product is CASSPQGGETQYF.